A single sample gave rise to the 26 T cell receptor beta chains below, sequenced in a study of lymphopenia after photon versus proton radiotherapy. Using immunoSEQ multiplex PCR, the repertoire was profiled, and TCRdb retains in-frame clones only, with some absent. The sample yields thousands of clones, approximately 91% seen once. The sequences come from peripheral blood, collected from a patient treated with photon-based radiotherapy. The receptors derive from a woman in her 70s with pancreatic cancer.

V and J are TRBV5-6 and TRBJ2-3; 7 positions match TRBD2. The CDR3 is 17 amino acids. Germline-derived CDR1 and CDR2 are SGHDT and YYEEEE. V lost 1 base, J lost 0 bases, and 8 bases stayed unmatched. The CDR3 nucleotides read TGTGCCAGCAGCTTGTTAGCCAGCGGGATCAGCACAGATACGCAGTATTTT. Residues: CASSLLASGISTDTQYF.

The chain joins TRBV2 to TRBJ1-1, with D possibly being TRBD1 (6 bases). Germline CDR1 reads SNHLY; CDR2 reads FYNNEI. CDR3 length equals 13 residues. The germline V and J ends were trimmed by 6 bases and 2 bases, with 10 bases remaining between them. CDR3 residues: CASRDSLNTEAFF. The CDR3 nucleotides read TGTGCCAGCAGGGACAGCCTAAACACTGAAGCTTTCTTT.

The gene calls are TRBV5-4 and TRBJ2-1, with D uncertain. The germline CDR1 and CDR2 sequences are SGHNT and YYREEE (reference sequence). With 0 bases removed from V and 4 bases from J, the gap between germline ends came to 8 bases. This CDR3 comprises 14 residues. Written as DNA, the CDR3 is TGTGCCAGCAGCTTGGTTGCGGAATACAATGAGCAGTTCTTC. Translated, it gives CASSLVAEYNEQFF. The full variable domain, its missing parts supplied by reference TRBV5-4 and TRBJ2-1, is ETGVTQSPTHLIKTRGQQVTLRCSSQSGHNTVSWYQQALGQGPQFIFQYYREEENGRGNFPPRFSGLQFPNYSSELNVNALELDDSALYLCASSLVAEYNEQFFGPGTRLTVL.

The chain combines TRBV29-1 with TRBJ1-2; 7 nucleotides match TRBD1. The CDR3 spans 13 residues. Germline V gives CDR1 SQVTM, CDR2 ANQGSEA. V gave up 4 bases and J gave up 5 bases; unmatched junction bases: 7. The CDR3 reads CSVARGGNYGYTF. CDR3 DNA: TGCAGCGTTGCCAGGGGGGGTAATTATGGCTACACCTTC. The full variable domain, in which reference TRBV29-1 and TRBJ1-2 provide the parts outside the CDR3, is SAVISQKPSRDICQRGTSLTIQCQVDSQVTMMFWYRQQPGQSLTLIATANQGSEATYESGFVIDKFPISRPNLTFSTLTVSNMSPEDSSIYLCSVARGGNYGYTFGSGTRLTVV.

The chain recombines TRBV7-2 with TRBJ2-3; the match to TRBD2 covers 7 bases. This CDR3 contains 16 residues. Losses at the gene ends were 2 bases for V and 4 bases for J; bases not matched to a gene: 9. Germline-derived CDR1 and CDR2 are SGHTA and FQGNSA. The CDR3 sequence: CASSLSGGSGADTQYF. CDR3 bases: TGTGCCAGCAGCTTATCAGGCGGGAGTGGGGCAGATACGCAGTATTTT.

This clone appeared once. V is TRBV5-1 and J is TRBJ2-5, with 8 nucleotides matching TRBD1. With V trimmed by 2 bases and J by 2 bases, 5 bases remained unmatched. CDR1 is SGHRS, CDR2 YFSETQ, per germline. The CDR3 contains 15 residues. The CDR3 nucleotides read TGCGCCAGCAGCTTCGCAGGGGGCTTTCAAGAGACCCAGTACTTC. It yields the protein CASSFAGGFQETQYF.

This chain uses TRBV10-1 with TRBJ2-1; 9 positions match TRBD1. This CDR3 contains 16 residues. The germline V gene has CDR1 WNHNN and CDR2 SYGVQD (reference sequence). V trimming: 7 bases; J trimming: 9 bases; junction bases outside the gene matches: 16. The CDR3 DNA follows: TGCGCCAGCAACAGCTTTCCGGACAGGGGAATAGGTGAGCAGTTCTTC. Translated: CASNSFPDRGIGEQFF.

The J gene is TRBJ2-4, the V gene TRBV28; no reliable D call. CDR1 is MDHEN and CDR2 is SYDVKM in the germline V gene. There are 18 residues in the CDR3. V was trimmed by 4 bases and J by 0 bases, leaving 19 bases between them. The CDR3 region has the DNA TGTGCCAGCAGTTCCCCAGTCTTGCCAGTACTAGCCAAAAACATTCAGTACTTC. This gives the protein CASSSPVLPVLAKNIQYF. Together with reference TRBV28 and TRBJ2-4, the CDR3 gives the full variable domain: DVKVTQSSRYLVKRTGEKVFLECVQDMDHENMFWYRQDPGLGLRLIYFSYDVKMKEKGDIPEGYSVSREKKERFSLILESASTNQTSMYLCASSSPVLPVLAKNIQYFGAGTRLSVL.

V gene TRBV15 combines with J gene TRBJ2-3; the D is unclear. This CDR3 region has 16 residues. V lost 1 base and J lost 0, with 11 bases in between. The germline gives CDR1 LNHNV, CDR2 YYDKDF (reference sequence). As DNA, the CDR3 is TGTGCCACCAGCAGAGGTTCAACGGATAGCACAGATACGCAGTATTTT. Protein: CATSRGSTDSTDTQYF.

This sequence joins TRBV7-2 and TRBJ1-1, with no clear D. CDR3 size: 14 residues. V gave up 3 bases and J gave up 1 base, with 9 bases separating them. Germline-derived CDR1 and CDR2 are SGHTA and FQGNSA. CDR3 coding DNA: TGTGCCAGCAGCTTTCGACGGAGGAACACTGAAGCTTTCTTT. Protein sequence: CASSFRRRNTEAFF.

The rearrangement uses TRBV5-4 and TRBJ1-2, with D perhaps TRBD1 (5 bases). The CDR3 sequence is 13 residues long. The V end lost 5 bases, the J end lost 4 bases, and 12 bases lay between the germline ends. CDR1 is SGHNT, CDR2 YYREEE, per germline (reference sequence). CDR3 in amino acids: CASRPDSIYGYTF. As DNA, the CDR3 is TGTGCCAGCAGACCTGACAGTATCTATGGCTACACCTTC.

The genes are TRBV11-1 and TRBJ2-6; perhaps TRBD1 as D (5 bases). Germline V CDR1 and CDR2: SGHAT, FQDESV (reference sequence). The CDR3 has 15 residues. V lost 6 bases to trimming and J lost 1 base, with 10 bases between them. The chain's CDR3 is CASSRAGSGANVLTF. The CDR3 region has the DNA TGTGCCAGCAGTCGAGCAGGGTCTGGGGCCAACGTCCTGACTTTC.

This CDR3 is CASSFRAPPSSYEQYF. The CDR3 DNA reads as TGTGCCAGCAGTTTTCGAGCCCCTCCGAGCTCCTACGAGCAGTACTTC. V is TRBV27 and J is TRBJ2-7; D is unclear. Trimming pared 3 bases from V and 0 bases from J, leaving 15 bases between. This CDR3 is 16 amino acids long. CDR1 is MNHEY and CDR2 is SMNVEV in the germline V gene (reference sequence).

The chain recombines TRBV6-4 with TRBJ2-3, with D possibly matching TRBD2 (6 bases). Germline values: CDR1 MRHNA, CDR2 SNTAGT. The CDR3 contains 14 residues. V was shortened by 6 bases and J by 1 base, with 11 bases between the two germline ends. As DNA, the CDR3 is TGTGCCAGCAGGCCCATAGCGGGCACAGATACGCAGTATTTT. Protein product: CASRPIAGTDTQYF.

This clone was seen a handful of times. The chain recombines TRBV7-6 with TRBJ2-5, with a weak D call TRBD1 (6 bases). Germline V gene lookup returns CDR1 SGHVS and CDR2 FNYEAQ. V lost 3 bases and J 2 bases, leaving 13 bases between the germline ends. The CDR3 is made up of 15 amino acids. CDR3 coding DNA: TGTGCCAGCAGCTTTGGGGGCGAAAGTCAAGAGACCCAGTACTTC. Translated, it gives CASSFGGESQETQYF. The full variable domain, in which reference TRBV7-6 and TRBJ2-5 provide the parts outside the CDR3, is GAGVSQSPRYKVTKRGQDVALRCDPISGHVSLYWYRQALGQGPEFLTYFNYEAQQDKSGLPNDRFSAERPEGSISTLTIQRTEQRDSAMYRCASSFGGESQETQYFGPGTRLLVL.

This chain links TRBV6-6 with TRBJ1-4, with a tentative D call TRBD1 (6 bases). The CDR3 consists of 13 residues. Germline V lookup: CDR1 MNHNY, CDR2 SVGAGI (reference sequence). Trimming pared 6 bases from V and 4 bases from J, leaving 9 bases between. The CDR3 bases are TGTGCCAGCAGGGACAGCCTTAATGAAAAACTGTTTTTT. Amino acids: CASRDSLNEKLFF.

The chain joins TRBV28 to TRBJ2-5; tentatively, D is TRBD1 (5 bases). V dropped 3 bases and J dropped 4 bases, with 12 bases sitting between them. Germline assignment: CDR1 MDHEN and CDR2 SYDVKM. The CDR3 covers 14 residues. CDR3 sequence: CASSFTYRGETQYF. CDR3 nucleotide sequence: TGTGCCAGCAGTTTTACGTATAGGGGAGAGACCCAGTACTTC.

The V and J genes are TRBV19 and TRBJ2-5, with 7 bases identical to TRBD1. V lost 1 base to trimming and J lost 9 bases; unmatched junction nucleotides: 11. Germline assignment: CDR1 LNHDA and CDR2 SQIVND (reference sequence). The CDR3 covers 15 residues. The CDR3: CASSIAQGFNGAQYF. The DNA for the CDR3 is TGTGCCAGTAGTATAGCACAGGGGTTTAATGGTGCCCAGTACTTC. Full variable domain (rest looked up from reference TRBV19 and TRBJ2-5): DGGITQSPKYLFRKEGQNVTLSCEQNLNHDAMYWYRQDPGQGLRLIYYSQIVNDFQKGDIAEGYSVSREKKESFPLTVTSAQKNPTAFYLCASSIAQGFNGAQYFGPGTRLLVL.

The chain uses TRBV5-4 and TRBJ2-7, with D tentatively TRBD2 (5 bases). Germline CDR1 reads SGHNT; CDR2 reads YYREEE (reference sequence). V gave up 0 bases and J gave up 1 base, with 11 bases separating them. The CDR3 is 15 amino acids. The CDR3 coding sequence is TGTGCCAGCAGCTTGGTCGGTCCGGGGTCCTACGAGCAGTACTTC. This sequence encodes CASSLVGPGSYEQYF. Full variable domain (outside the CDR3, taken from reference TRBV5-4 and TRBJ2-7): ETGVTQSPTHLIKTRGQQVTLRCSSQSGHNTVSWYQQALGQGPQFIFQYYREEENGRGNFPPRFSGLQFPNYSSELNVNALELDDSALYLCASSLVGPGSYEQYFGPGTRLTVT.

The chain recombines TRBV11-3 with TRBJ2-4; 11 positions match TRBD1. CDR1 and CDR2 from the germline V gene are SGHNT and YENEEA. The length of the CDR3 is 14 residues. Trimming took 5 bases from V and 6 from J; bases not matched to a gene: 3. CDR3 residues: CASSPGTGGNIQYF. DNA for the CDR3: TGTGCCAGCAGCCCCGGGACAGGGGGAAACATTCAGTACTTC.

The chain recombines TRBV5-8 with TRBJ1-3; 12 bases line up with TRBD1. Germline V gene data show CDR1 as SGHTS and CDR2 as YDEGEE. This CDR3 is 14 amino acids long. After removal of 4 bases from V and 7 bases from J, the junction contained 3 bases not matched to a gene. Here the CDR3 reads CASSRGQGANTIYF. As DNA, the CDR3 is TGTGCCAGCAGCCGGGGACAGGGGGCGAACACCATATATTTT.

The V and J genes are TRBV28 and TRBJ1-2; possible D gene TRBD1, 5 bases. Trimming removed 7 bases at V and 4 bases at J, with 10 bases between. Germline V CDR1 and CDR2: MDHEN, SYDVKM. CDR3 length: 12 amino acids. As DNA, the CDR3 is TGTGCCAGCACTCCAGGGATCTATGGCTACACCTTC. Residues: CASTPGIYGYTF.

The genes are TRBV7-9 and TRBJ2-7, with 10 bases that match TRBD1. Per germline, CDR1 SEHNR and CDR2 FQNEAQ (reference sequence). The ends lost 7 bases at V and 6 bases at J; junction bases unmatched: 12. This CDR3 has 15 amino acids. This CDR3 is CASISTGTGASEQYF. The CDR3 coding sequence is TGTGCCAGCATCTCAACCGGGACAGGGGCCTCCGAGCAGTACTTC.

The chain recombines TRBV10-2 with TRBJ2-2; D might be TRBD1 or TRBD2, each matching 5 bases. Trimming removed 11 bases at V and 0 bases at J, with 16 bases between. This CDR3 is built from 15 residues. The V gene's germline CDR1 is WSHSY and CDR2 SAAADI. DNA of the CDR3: TGCGCCGTCCGCTGGGGGAATTCGAACACCGGGGAGCTGTTTTTT. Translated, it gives CAVRWGNSNTGELFF.

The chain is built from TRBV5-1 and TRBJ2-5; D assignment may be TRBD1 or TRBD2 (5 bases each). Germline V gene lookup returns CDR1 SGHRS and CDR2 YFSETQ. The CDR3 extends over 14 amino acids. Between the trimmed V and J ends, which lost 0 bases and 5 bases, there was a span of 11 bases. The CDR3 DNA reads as TGCGCCAGCAGCTTGGGAGGGGTTTGGGAGACCCAGTACTTC. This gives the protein CASSLGGVWETQYF.

CDR3 coding DNA: TGCGCCAGCAGCTTGGGGACAGGGGGCATGTACGAGCAGTACTTC. Protein: CASSLGTGGMYEQYF. The rearrangement links TRBV5-1 to TRBJ2-7, with TRBD1 matching over 11 bases. This CDR3 is 15 amino acids long. After removal of 0 bases from V and 4 bases from J, the junction contained 3 bases not matched to a gene. Germline V gene lookup returns CDR1 SGHRS and CDR2 YFSETQ.